The 10 T cell receptor beta chains in this list originate from one sample, sequenced in a study of T cell clusters in autoimmune cytopenias. TRB amplification used around 260 ng of peripheral blood genomic DNA. One tube held mixed TRB-A and TRB-B primer pools for touch-down PCR. TCRdb reprocessed the multiplex PCR reads, with one entry per CDR3 protein and no DNA. With several thousand distinct CDR3 sequences in the sample, the ten largest clones hold 6.5% to 10%. These data are also associated with another study on T cell repertoires in aging, cancer and after chemotherapy.

The sample consisted of peripheral blood. The receptor set was obtained from a human donor in good health.

The V and J genes are TRBV7-2 and TRBJ2-1; TCRdb names TRBD1, which stays unverified in the absence of DNA. This CDR3 spans 16 amino acids. From germline, CDR1 is SGHTA and CDR2 FQGNSA. The CDR3 is CASSLVGTGGWDEQFF.

This clonotype ranks as medium-sized (0.01 to 0.1%) in terms of frequency. This chain connects TRBV18 to TRBJ2-5. CDR3 length: 12 amino acids. From germline, CDR1 is KGHSH and CDR2 LQKENI. Here the CDR3 reads CASSLVQGSQYF.

By frequency, this clonotype registers medium-sized. This chain connects TRBV11-1 to TRBJ2-5; no DNA is available, so the TRBD1 call from TCRdb remains unchecked. This CDR3 region has 14 residues. Germline lookup yields CDR1 SGHAT and CDR2 FQDESV (reference sequence). Here the CDR3 reads CASSHTGSPETQYF.

This clonotype registers medium-sized (0.01 to 0.1%) by frequency. The J gene is TRBJ2-1, the V gene TRBV30. In germline, CDR1 is GTSNPN, CDR2 SVGIG (reference sequence). The CDR3 sequence is 11 residues long. This CDR3 is CAWSRWDEQFF.

V gene TRBV19 combines with J gene TRBJ1-1; the D call of TRBD1 rests on TCRdb alone, since no DNA is present to check it. Germline loops: CDR1 LNHDA, CDR2 SQIVND (reference sequence). The CDR3 is 15 residues long. CDR3 protein: CASSIGPLTNTEAFF.

The chain links TRBV27 to TRBJ2-5; TCRdb outputs TRBD2, but without DNA this stays unchecked. CDR1 is MNHEY and CDR2 is SMNVEV in the germline V gene (reference sequence). CDR3 length: 18 residues. The CDR3 is CASSLPSGEQPEGETQYF.

The genes are TRBV7-6 and TRBJ2-2; the TRBD1 assignment by TCRdb is unverifiable without DNA. Per the germline V gene, CDR1 is SGHVS and CDR2 is FNYEAQ. CDR3 length: 14 amino acids. CDR3 residues: CASGTPGVTGELFF.

In terms of frequency, this clonotype is medium-sized. This chain connects TRBV15 to TRBJ2-5; there is no DNA to check the TCRdb D call of TRBD1. CDR3 size: 15 residues. Germline CDR1 LNHNV, CDR2 YYDKDF (reference sequence). CDR3 region: CATSRDTGRGETQYF.

By frequency, this clonotype is medium-sized. The rearrangement links TRBV5-5 to TRBJ2-2. Per the germline V gene, CDR1 is SGHKS and CDR2 is YYEKEE (reference sequence). This CDR3 region has 15 residues. CDR3: CASSLGTGYTGELFF.

V is TRBV19 and J is TRBJ1-2. The length of the CDR3 is 12 residues. The germline CDR1 and CDR2 sequences are LNHDA and SQIVND (reference sequence). CDR3 sequence: CASSIQGYGYTF.